What follows describes a single T cell receptor beta chain. The antigen remains undetermined. The data are from a study of T cells after yellow fever vaccination. By 5'RACE template switching, TCR cDNA was produced, with a universal primer site and UMIs added in the process. TCRdb reprocessed the 5' RACE reads with MiXCR, giving one entry per CDR3 protein. Among some 400,000 distinct CDR3 sequences listed, approximately 5.7% were seen once. Study conclusions and caveats: Abundant clonotypes (contaminants from the bulk population) could be present in FACS-sorted repertoires. Clonotypes shared by both compartments, CD4 and CD8, made up a small share.

This CDR3 contains 15 residues. V gave up 6 bases and J gave up 2 bases, with 14 bases separating them. From germline, CDR1 is KGHDR and CDR2 SFDVKD. Sample: PBMCs, taken 5 days after the yellow fever booster vaccination. The clonotype originates from a man in his thirties or forties who received the YFV17D yellow fever vaccine. The rearrangement links TRBV24-1 to TRBJ2-3; D is undetermined. CDR3 nucleotide sequence: TGTGCCACCAGTCCAAGAGACCGAGCCACAGATACGCAGTATTTT. Translated: CATSPRDRATDTQYF.